A single sample is the source of the 25 T cell receptor beta chains below, sequenced in a study of radiation and T cells in renal cell carcinoma. Described time point: baseline pretreatment blood. The treatment: 15 Gy SBRT to primary tumor, nephrectomy 4 weeks later. Here immunoSEQ multiplex PCR was the method, and the copy in TCRdb shows in-frame clones only, minus some. This table has 130,000 to 150,000 clones, 88% appearing once. Sequences were derived from blood, sampled from a patient whose treatment included radiotherapy and nephrectomy. The receptors were gathered from a woman in her seventies with renal cell carcinoma.

This chain connects TRBV6-5 to TRBJ2-5, with 8 positions matching TRBD2. Judging by the DNA end, TRBJ2-7 fits better; the J call may be wrong. This CDR3 is built from 15 residues. Germline lookup yields CDR1 MNHEY and CDR2 SVGAGI. CDR3 bases: TGTGCCAGCAGTTCGACCAGGGGACTAGGATACGAGCAGTACTTC. Its translation: CASSSTRGLGYEQYF.

Regarding this clone: At one end, the junction sequence differs from germline, possibly due to a read error. The chain uses TRBV7-7 and TRBJ2-5; TRBD1 matches 8 bases. CDR1 and CDR2 from the germline V gene are SSHAT and FNYEAQ (reference sequence). The CDR3 sequence is 13 residues long. The DNA for the CDR3 is TGTGCTAGCAGCTTGGGACAGGTAGAGACCCAGTACTTC. As protein: CASSLGQVETQYF.

V is TRBV6-1 and J is TRBJ2-5; D is possibly TRBD1 (6 bases). The CDR3 has 14 amino acids. Germline CDR1 and CDR2: MNHNS and SASEGT. V was cut by 2 bases and J by 5 bases, with 12 bases left in between. The CDR3 loop is CASSELGASETQYF. In DNA, the CDR3 is TGTGCCAGCAGTGAATTGGGGGCGAGTGAGACCCAGTACTTC.

The rearrangement joins TRBV27 to TRBJ2-7, with 8 bases aligning to TRBD2. The CDR3 runs 13 residues. J lost 7 bases, V lost 3 bases, and 5 bases had no gene match. Germline CDR1 is MNHEY and CDR2 is SMNVEV (reference sequence). The CDR3 coding sequence is TGTGCCAGCAGTTTCCCGGGGGGGCTTGAGCAGTACTTC. This sequence encodes CASSFPGGLEQYF.

Only one count was recorded for this clone. CDR3 nucleotides: TGTGCCAGCAGCTTAAAACAGCGGCTGGCCAACGTCCTGACTTTC. Protein: CASSLKQRLANVLTF. J is TRBJ2-6 and V is TRBV5-6; D is possibly TRBD2 (5 bases). The CDR3 covers 15 residues. V lost 2 bases to trimming and J lost 6 bases, with 12 bases between them. CDR1 is SGHDT, CDR2 YYEEEE, per germline.

This clone was recorded only once. The V gene is TRBV25-1, the J gene TRBJ1-6; D not resolved. Germline V CDR1 and CDR2: MGHDK, SYGVNS. Trimming cost V 6 bases and J 9 bases, with 15 bases left between them. The CDR3 length is 14 residues. CDR3 residues: CASRGVAEVSPLHF. The CDR3 DNA sequence: TGTGCCAGCAGGGGTGTGGCGGAAGTTTCACCCCTCCACTTT. The complete variable domain, with remaining parts taken from reference TRBV25-1 and TRBJ1-6, reads EADIYQTPRYLVIGTGKKITLECSQTMGHDKMYWYQQDPGMELHLIHYSYGVNSTEKGDLSSESTVSRIRTEHFPLTLESARPSHTSQYLCASRGVAEVSPLHFGNGTRLTVT.

This clone was detected once. The V call is TRBV5-8, the J call TRBJ2-7; a weak D match, TRBD1 (6 bases). V was trimmed by 4 bases and J by 3 bases, leaving 26 bases between them. Germline loops: CDR1 SGHTS, CDR2 YDEGEE. This CDR3 region has 18 residues. This chain's CDR3 is CASSQGQISSQFYYEQYF. In nucleotides, the CDR3 is TGTGCCAGCAGCCAAGGACAGATTTCCTCCCAGTTCTACTACGAGCAGTACTTC.

The CDR3, as DNA: TGTGCCAGCAACAAACAGGGGAGTGGAGATTCACCCCTCCACTTT. This codes for CASNKQGSGDSPLHF. This chain uses TRBV6-6 with TRBJ1-6; 7 bases map to TRBD1. CDR3 length: 15 amino acids. CDR1 is MNHNY and CDR2 is SVGAGI in the germline V gene (reference sequence). Trimming took 7 bases from V and 8 from J; bases not matched to a gene: 11.

As for this clone: The sample carries other DNA sequences with the same CDR3. The V call is TRBV5-1, the J call TRBJ1-3, with D hard to call. The CDR3 is 15 residues long. V lost 0 bases and J 1 base, leaving 8 bases between the germline ends. CDR1 is SGHRS, CDR2 YFSETQ, per germline. The CDR3, as DNA: TGCGCCAGCAGCTTGGCTGGCGGTTCTGGAAACACCATATATTTT. The encoded protein is CASSLAGGSGNTIYF.

The chain joins TRBV5-1 to TRBJ1-1; tentatively, D is TRBD1 (5 bases). CDR1 and CDR2 (germline): SGHRS, YFSETQ. The CDR3 runs 14 residues. Deletions cut 0 bases from V and 11 bases from J, with 17 bases between. In nucleotides, the CDR3 is TGCGCCAGCAGCTTGGGGGTTTCGGGGCAGGTGGCTTTCTTT. Its protein product is CASSLGVSGQVAFF.

This clone was recorded a few times. The chain couples TRBV4-1 to TRBJ1-2, with D perhaps TRBD1 (5 bases). Germline CDR1 is MGHRA and CDR2 is YSYEKL. CDR3 length equals 15 residues. Trimming took 0 bases from V and 8 from J, leaving 16 bases between them. CDR3 sequence: CASSQDVRGESGYTF. In DNA, the CDR3 is TGCGCCAGCAGCCAAGATGTCCGGGGGGAGTCAGGCTACACCTTC.

The DNA for the CDR3 is TGTGCCAGCAGCGTAGGCCTAGATTATGAGCAGTTCTTC. Protein sequence: CASSVGLDYEQFF. The rearrangement joins TRBV9 to TRBJ2-1; unclear D gene. CDR3 size: 13 residues. Germline lookup yields CDR1 SGDLS and CDR2 YYNGEE. Trimming stripped 0 bases from V and 8 bases from J, with 9 bases between.

The count of this clone is one. The chain links TRBV7-2 to TRBJ1-4; TRBD1 agrees at 8 bases. Trimming at V came to 6 bases and at J to 7 bases, leaving 7 bases not matched to a gene. Germline CDR1 SGHTA, CDR2 FQGNSA. The CDR3 covers 14 residues. Here the CDR3 reads CASRLAGGGEKLFF. The CDR3 DNA reads as TGTGCCAGCAGACTCGCAGGGGGCGGTGAAAAACTGTTTTTT. The full variable domain, completed using reference TRBV7-2 and TRBJ1-4, is GAGVSQSPSNKVTEKGKDVELRCDPISGHTALYWYRQSLGQGLEFLIYFQGNSAPDKSGLPSDRFSAERTGGSVSTLTIQRTQQEDSAVYLCASRLAGGGEKLFFGSGTQLSVL.

This sequence joins TRBV7-6 and TRBJ1-2; D not resolved. The germline gives CDR1 SGHVS, CDR2 FNYEAQ. CDR3 length: 13 amino acids. The V end lost 5 bases, the J end lost 2 bases, and 9 bases lay between the germline ends. The CDR3 nucleotides are TGTGCCAGCAGCCCCACAGAAAACTATGGCTACACCTTC. It codes for CASSPTENYGYTF.

The rearrangement links TRBV11-3 to TRBJ2-1, with 7 nucleotides matching TRBD1. The CDR3 sequence is 14 residues long. Trimming took 2 bases from V and 8 from J; bases not matched to a gene: 6. Per the germline V gene, CDR1 is SGHNT and CDR2 is YENEEA. This chain's CDR3 is CASSLYRGVHEQFF. The CDR3 nucleotides read TGTGCCAGCAGCTTATACAGGGGAGTGCATGAGCAGTTCTTC.

The CDR3 DNA sequence: TGCAGCGTAGGACAGGGGATGAGGGAGCAGTACTTC. As protein: CSVGQGMREQYF. V is TRBV29-1 and J is TRBJ2-7; 9 bases are a match to TRBD1. CDR1 and CDR2 from the germline V gene are SQVTM and ANQGSEA. The CDR3 spans 12 residues. V lost 6 bases, J lost 7 bases, and 7 bases stayed unmatched.

V gene TRBV5-1 combines with J gene TRBJ2-2; D is perhaps TRBD1 (5 bases). The V and J ends lost 5 bases and 7 bases respectively, with 15 bases between them. Germline CDR1 reads SGHRS; CDR2 reads YFSETQ. This CDR3 has 14 amino acids. In nucleotides, the CDR3 is TGCGCCAGCAGTTCAGGGTTGGTCATCGGGGAGCTGTTTTTT. It translates to CASSSGLVIGELFF. The variable domain in full, with the rest retrieved from reference TRBV5-1 and TRBJ2-2, is KAGVTQTPRYLIKTRGQQVTLSCSPISGHRSVSWYQQTPGQGLQFLFEYFSETQRNKGNFPGRFSGRQFSNSRSEMNVSTLELGDSALYLCASSSGLVIGELFFGEGSRLTVL.

CDR3 coding DNA: TGTGCCAGCAGGCCCTGGGGTGGAGGGAATGAAAAACTGTTTTTT. Protein: CASRPWGGGNEKLFF. The rearrangement uses TRBV6-5 and TRBJ1-4; D is ambiguous. Trimming took off 6 bases at V and 5 bases at J, with 16 bases between the two ends. Germline V gene lookup returns CDR1 MNHEY and CDR2 SVGAGI. This CDR3 has 15 residues.

This clone was found once. This rearrangement joins TRBV5-1 to TRBJ2-7, with D possibly being TRBD1 (5 bases). Looked up from germline, CDR1 is SGHRS and CDR2 is YFSETQ. CDR3 length: 13 amino acids. Trimming shortened V by 2 bases and J by 2 bases, and 8 bases separated the two germline ends. The CDR3 DNA reads as TGCGCCAGCAGCTTCGGCAGGGCCTACGAGCAGTACTTC. It is translated as CASSFGRAYEQYF.

This rearrangement joins TRBV5-1 to TRBJ1-4; D unclear. Germline V gene lookup returns CDR1 SGHRS and CDR2 YFSETQ. CDR3 length: 12 residues. Trimming shortened V by 5 bases and J by 7 bases, and 9 bases separated the two germline ends. CDR3 nucleotide sequence: TGCGCCAGCAGTAAGGAGGGTGAAAAACTGTTTTTT. Translation: CASSKEGEKLFF.

V usage is TRBV7-8 and J usage is TRBJ1-3; TRBD1 is a possible D gene (5 bases). The V and J ends lost 1 base and 3 bases respectively, with 10 bases between them. The CDR3 is 15 amino acids. Germline V gene lookup returns CDR1 SGHVS and CDR2 FQNEAQ. The CDR3 is CASSLVGTDGNTIYF. CDR3 DNA sequence: TGTGCCAGCAGCTTAGTGGGGACCGATGGAAACACCATATATTTT.

This clone has just one count. The chain links TRBV28 to TRBJ2-5; 11 nucleotides agree with TRBD2. J gave up 3 bases and V 5 bases, and 2 bases lay outside the gene matches. The CDR3 is 14 residues long. Per the germline V gene, CDR1 is MDHEN and CDR2 is SYDVKM. CDR3 sequence: CASSRSGGEETQYF. The DNA for the CDR3 is TGTGCCAGCAGTCGTAGCGGGGGGGAAGAGACCCAGTACTTC.

The CDR3 DNA follows: TGTGCCAGCAGTGAGGGGCAGAACTGGGAAAAACTGTTTTTT. Protein product: CASSEGQNWEKLFF. The chain links TRBV2 to TRBJ1-4; perhaps TRBD1 as D (5 bases). The CDR3 extends over 14 amino acids. The germline V and J ends were trimmed by 3 bases and 8 bases, with 13 bases remaining between them. CDR1 and CDR2 (germline): SNHLY, FYNNEI.

The genes are TRBV29-1 and TRBJ2-2, with 10 bases identical to TRBD2. There are 16 residues in the CDR3. Germline V gives CDR1 SQVTM, CDR2 ANQGSEA. The V and J ends lost 4 bases and 0 bases, in that order; junction bases with no gene match: 5. Written as DNA, the CDR3 is TGCAGCGTTGGGGCTAGCGGGGGCCCGAACACCGGGGAGCTGTTTTTT. Translated: CSVGASGGPNTGELFF.

This rearrangement joins TRBV9 to TRBJ1-5; TRBD1 is a possible D gene (5 bases). Germline CDR1 is SGDLS and CDR2 is YYNGEE. V was shortened by 2 bases and J by 3 bases, with 12 bases between the two germline ends. The length of the CDR3 is 15 residues. The CDR3 nucleotides read TGTGCCAGCAGCGTCCGGGACGGCCTCAATCAGCCCCAGCATTTT. Encoded protein: CASSVRDGLNQPQHF.